This T cell receptor beta chain came from a study of Graves' ophthalmopathy and Graves' hyperthyroidism. Overall study results and limits: Blood contained most expanded thyroid clonotypes exceeding 0.001 frequency. Cross-validated, the 13-signature model showed 87.88%/81.08% sensitivity/specificity, and 80%/75% in the test set.

If patients had other autoimmune diseases, uncontrolled infections, pregnancy or lactation, they were excluded. PBMCs originated in more than 7.5 ml of fresh peripheral blood. In germline, CDR1 is KGHDR, CDR2 SFDVKD. V was shortened by 4 bases and J by 4 bases, with 10 bases between the two germline ends. The CDR3 runs to 13 residues. This clonotype was seen at least ten times. Its antigen is unidentified. The authors amplified TCR beta CDR3 regions, and they did so from RNA transcripts for repertoire sequencing. First-round RT-PCR relied on HTBI primers, and a second-round multiplex PCR came next. A single record per CDR3 protein comes from TCRdb applying MiXCR to the multiplex PCR reads. The table lists about 620,000 distinct CDR3 sequences, about 20% of them singletons.

The chain joins TRBV24-1 to TRBJ2-7; D may be TRBD1 or TRBD2 (6 bases each). The source of this sequence is a woman aged 18-30 years with stable Graves' hyperthyroidism. Some clones in this sample may be carry-over from other donors' samples. Material: peripheral blood. Written as DNA, the CDR3 is TGTGCCACCAGTGACGGGGGCGGATACGAGCAGTACTTC. Translated, it gives CATSDGGGYEQYF.